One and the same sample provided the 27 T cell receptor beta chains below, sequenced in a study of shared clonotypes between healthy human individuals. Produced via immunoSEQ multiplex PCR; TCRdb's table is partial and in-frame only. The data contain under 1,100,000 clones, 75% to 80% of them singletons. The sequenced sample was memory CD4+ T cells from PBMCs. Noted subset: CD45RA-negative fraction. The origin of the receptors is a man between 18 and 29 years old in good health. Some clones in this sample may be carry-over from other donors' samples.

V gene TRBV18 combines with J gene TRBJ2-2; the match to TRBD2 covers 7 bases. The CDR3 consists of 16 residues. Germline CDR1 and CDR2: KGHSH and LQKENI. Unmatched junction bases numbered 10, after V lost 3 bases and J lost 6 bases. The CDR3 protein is CASSPTSDVGSGELFF. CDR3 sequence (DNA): TGTGCCAGCTCACCTACTAGCGATGTAGGCTCCGGGGAGCTGTTTTTT.

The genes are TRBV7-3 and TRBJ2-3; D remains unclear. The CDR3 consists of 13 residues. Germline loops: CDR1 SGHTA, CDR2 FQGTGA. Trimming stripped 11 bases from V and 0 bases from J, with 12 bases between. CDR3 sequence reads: CASGPGSTDTQYF. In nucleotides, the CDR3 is TGTGCCTCGGGCCCCGGGAGCACAGATACGCAGTATTTT.

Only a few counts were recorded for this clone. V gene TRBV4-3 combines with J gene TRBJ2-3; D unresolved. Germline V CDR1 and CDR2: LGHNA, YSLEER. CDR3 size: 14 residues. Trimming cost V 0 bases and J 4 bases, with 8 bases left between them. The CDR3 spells CASSQDRDPDTQYF. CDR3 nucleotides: TGCGCCAGCAGCCAAGATCGAGACCCAGATACGCAGTATTTT.

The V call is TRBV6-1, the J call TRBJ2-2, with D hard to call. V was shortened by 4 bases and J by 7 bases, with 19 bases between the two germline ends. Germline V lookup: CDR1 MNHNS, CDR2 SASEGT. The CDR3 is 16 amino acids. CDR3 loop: CASSASMWARGGELFF. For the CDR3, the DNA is TGTGCCAGCAGTGCCTCTATGTGGGCGCGTGGCGGGGAGCTGTTTTTT.

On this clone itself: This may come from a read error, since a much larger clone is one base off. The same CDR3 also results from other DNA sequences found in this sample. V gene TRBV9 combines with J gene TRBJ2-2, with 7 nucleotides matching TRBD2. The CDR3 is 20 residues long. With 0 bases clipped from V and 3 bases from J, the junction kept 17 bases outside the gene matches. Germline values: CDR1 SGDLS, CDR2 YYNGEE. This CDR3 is CASSVGWGASGRGDTGELFF. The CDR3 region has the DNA TGTGCCAGCAGCGTAGGGTGGGGTGCTAGCGGTAGAGGGGACACCGGGGAGCTGTTTTTT.

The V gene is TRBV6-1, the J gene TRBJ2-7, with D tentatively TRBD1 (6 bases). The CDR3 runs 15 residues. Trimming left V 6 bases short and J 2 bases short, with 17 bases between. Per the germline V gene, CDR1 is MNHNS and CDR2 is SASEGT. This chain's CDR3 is CASSETGTLTYEQYF. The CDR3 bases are TGTGCCAGCAGCGAAACCGGGACACTGACCTACGAGCAGTACTTC.

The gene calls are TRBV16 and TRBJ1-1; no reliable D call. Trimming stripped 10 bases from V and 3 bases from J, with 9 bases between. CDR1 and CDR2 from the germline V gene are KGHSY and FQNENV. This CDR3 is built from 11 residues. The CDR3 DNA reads TGTGCCACTACGAGGGACACTGAAGCTTTCTTT. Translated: CATTRDTEAFF.

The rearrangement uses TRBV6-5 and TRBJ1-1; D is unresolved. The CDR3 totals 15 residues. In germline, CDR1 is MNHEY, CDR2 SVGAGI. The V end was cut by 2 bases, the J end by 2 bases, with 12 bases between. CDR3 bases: TGTGCCAGCAGTTACGCTCTAGGGTTAAACACTGAAGCTTTCTTT. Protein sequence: CASSYALGLNTEAFF.

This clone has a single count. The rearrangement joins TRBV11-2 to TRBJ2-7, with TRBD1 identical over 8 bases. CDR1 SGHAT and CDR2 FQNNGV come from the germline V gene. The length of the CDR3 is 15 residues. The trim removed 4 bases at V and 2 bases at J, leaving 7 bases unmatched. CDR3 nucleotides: TGTGCCAGCAGCTCTCTCCGGGACAGGCCCTACGAGCAGTACTTC. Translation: CASSSLRDRPYEQYF.

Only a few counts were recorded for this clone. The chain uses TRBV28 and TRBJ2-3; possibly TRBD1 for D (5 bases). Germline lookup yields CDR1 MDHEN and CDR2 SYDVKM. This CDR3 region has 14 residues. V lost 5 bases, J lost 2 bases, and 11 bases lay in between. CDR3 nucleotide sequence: TGTGCCAGCAGTCGCGACAGACCCACAGATACGCAGTATTTT. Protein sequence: CASSRDRPTDTQYF.

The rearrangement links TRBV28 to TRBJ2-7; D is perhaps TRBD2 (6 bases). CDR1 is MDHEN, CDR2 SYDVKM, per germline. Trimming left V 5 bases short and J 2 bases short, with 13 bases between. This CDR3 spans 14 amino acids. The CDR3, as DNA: TGTGCCAGCAGTCCCGGGACTTACACCTACGAGCAGTACTTC. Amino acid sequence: CASSPGTYTYEQYF.

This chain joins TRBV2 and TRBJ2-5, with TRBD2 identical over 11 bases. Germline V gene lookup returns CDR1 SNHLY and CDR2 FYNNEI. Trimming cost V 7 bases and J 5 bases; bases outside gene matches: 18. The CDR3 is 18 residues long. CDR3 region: CASMLLLVAGGPRETQYF. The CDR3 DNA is TGTGCCAGCATGCTTCTCCTGGTAGCGGGAGGGCCGCGGGAGACCCAGTACTTC.

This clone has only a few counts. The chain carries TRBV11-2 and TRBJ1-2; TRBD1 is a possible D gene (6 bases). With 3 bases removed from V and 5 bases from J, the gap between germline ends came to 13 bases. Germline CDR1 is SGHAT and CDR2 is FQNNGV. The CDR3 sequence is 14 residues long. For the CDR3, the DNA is TGTGCCAGCAGCTTCGAACGGGGGGCATATGGCTACACCTTC. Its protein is CASSFERGAYGYTF.

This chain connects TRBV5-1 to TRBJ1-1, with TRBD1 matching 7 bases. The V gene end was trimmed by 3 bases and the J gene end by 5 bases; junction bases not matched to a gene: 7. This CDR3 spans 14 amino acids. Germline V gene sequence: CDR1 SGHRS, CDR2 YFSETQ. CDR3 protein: CASSSALQGTEAFF. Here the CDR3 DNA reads TGCGCCAGCAGCTCGGCCCTACAGGGGACTGAAGCTTTCTTT.

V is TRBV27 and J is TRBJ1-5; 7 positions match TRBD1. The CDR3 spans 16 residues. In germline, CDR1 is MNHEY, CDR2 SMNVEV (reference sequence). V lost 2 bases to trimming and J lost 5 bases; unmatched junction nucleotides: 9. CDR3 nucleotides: TGTGCCAGCAGTTTAGCTTTAGGGGGCGCGGATCAGCCCCAGCATTTT. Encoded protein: CASSLALGGADQPQHF.

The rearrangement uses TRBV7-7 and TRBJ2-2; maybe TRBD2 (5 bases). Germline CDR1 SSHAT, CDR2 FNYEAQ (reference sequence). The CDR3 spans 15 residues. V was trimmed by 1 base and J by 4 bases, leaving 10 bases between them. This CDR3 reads CASSLGRVATGELFF. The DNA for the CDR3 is TGTGCCAGCAGCTTAGGGCGGGTGGCCACCGGGGAGCTGTTTTTT.

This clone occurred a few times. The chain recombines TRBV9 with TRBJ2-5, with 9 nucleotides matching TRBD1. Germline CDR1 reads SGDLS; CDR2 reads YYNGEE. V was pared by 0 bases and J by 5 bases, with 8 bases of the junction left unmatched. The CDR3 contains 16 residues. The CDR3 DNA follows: TGTGCCAGCAGCGTAGGTGAGGGACAGGGTTACGAGACCCAGTACTTC. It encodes CASSVGEGQGYETQYF.

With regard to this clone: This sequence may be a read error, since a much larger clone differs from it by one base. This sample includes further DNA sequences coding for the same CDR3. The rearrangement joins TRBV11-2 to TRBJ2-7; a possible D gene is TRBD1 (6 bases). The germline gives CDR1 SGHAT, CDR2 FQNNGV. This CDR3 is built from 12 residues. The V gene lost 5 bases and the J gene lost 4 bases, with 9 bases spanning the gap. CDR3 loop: CASSAQGYEQYF. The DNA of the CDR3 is TGTGCCAGCAGCGCACAGGGTTACGAGCAGTACTTC.

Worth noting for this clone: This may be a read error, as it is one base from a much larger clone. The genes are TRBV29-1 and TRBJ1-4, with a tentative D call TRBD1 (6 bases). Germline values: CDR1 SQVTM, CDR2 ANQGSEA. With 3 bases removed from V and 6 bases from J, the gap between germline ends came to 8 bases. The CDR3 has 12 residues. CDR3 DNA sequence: TGCAGCGTTGAGGGGGCGGATGAAAAACTGTTTTTT. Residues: CSVEGADEKLFF.

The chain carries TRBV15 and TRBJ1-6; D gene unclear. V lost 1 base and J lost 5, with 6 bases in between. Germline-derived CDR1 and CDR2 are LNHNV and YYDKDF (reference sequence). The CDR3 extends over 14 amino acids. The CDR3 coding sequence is TGTGCCACCAGCAGAGGGCAGGATAATTCACCCCTCCACTTT. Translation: CATSRGQDNSPLHF.

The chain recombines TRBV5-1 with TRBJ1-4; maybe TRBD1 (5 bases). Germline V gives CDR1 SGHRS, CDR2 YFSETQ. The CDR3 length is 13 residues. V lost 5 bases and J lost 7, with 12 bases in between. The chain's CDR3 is CASSGGGPEKLFF. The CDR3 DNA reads TGCGCCAGCAGTGGGGGTGGGCCTGAAAAACTGTTTTTT. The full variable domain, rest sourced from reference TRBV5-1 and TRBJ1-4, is KAGVTQTPRYLIKTRGQQVTLSCSPISGHRSVSWYQQTPGQGLQFLFEYFSETQRNKGNFPGRFSGRQFSNSRSEMNVSTLELGDSALYLCASSGGGPEKLFFGSGTQLSVL.

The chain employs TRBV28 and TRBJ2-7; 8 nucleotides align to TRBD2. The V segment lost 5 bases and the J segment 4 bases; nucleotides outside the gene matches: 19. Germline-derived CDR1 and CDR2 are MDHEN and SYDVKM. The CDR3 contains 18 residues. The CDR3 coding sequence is TGTGCCAGCAGTGGGTCGGGACTAGTTGGCCCCTTCGCGTACGAGCAGTACTTC. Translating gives CASSGSGLVGPFAYEQYF.

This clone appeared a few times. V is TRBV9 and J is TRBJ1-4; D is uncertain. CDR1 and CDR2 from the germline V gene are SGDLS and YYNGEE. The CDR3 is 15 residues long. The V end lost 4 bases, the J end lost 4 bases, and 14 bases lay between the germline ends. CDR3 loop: CASSPLRRSNEKLFF. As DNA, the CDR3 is TGTGCCAGCAGCCCCTTGAGGAGAAGTAATGAAAAACTGTTTTTT.

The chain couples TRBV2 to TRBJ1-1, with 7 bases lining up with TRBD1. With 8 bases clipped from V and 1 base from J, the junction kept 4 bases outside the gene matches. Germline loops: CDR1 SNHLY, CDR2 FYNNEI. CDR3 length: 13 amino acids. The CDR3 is CASCRDRNTEAFF. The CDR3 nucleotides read TGTGCCAGCTGCCGGGACAGGAACACTGAAGCTTTCTTT.

CDR3: CASSPRYANTGELFF. The CDR3 DNA is TGTGCCAGCAGCCCCCGGTACGCGAACACCGGGGAGCTGTTTTTT. The chain couples TRBV7-9 to TRBJ2-2; D gene unclear. This CDR3 contains 15 residues. V lost 5 bases to trimming and J lost 0 bases, with 10 bases between them. Germline V gene sequence: CDR1 SEHNR, CDR2 FQNEAQ (reference sequence).

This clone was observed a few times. DNA for the CDR3: TGTGCCACCGGGACCGACCTCTCTGGGGCCAACGTCCTGACTTTC. This codes for CATGTDLSGANVLTF. This rearrangement joins TRBV10-3 to TRBJ2-6, with D perhaps TRBD1 or TRBD2 (5 bases each). The V gene's germline CDR1 is ENHRY and CDR2 SYGVKD. The CDR3 covers 15 residues. The V and J ends lost 10 bases and 0 bases respectively, with 13 bases between them.

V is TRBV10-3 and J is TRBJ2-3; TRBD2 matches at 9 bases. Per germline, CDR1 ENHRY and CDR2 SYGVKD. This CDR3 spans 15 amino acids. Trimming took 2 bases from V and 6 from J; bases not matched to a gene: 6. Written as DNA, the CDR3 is TGTGCCATCAGTGAGGCGGGAGGGCTCTCCGATACGCAGTATTTT. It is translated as CAISEAGGLSDTQYF.